A single sample is the source of the 17 T cell receptor beta chains below, sequenced in a study of blood T cell repertoires in COVID-19. The table came from immunoSEQ multiplex PCR; TCRdb's copy has only in-frame clones and leaves some out. The repertoire holds about 70,000 clones, around 86% seen once, with almost 4% in the top ten. Sequencing was done on a sample of peripheral blood. Receptors were obtained from a man aged 65 to 85 with active COVID-19.

The chain links TRBV5-1 to TRBJ2-7, with D possibly being TRBD2 (6 bases). The germline V gene has CDR1 SGHRS and CDR2 YFSETQ. The CDR3 is 15 amino acids. V was clipped by 4 bases and J by 3 bases, with 17 bases between them. This chain's CDR3 is CASSISGGEVYEQYF. The CDR3 region has the DNA TGCGCCAGCAGCATTAGCGGAGGGGAGGTCTACGAGCAGTACTTC.

Only one count was recorded for this clone. In nucleotides, the CDR3 is TGTGCCAGTAGCCCTCCCAGGGGGGCAGCCACAGATACGCAGTATTTT. Protein product: CASSPPRGAATDTQYF. The genes are TRBV19 and TRBJ2-3; D may be TRBD1 (7 bases). The V end was cut by 6 bases, the J end by 2 bases, with 18 bases between. Looked up from germline, CDR1 is LNHDA and CDR2 is SQIVND (reference sequence). The CDR3 runs 16 residues.

This clone occurred once. This chain uses TRBV5-1 with TRBJ2-7, with D maybe TRBD2 (5 bases). This CDR3 has 16 residues. V shed 4 bases and J shed 2 bases, with 19 bases lying between them. The germline gives CDR1 SGHRS, CDR2 YFSETQ. The CDR3 region is CASSRRGVDGTYEQYF. CDR3 bases: TGCGCCAGCAGCCGCCGGGGTGTCGACGGGACCTACGAGCAGTACTTC.

The chain joins TRBV5-1 to TRBJ2-7; 12 bases match TRBD2. Germline CDR1 and CDR2: SGHRS and YFSETQ. V dropped 1 base and J dropped 3; count of bases not matched to a gene: 8. This CDR3 region has 17 residues. The CDR3 bases are TGCGCCAGCAGCTTGTTGACTAGCGGGAGTGGGGTCTACGAGCAGTACTTC. Encoded protein: CASSLLTSGSGVYEQYF.

The chain uses TRBV5-6 and TRBJ2-1; TRBD2 agrees at 9 bases. V gave up 4 bases and J gave up 4 bases; unmatched junction bases: 6. This CDR3 has 15 amino acids. CDR1 and CDR2 (germline): SGHDT, YYEEEE. CDR3 in DNA: TGTGCCAGCAGCCATCCTAGCGGGATTTACAATGAGCAGTTCTTC. Amino acid sequence: CASSHPSGIYNEQFF.

The chain uses TRBV4-3 and TRBJ2-2, with TRBD1 matching over 10 bases. V shed 2 bases and J 6 bases; nucleotides not matched to a gene: 21. The CDR3 length is 21 residues. Germline lookup yields CDR1 LGHNA and CDR2 YSLEER. CDR3 protein: CASSQTRSLPGQGFRAGELFF. The CDR3 DNA reads as TGCGCCAGCAGCCAAACCCGATCCCTCCCGGGACAGGGGTTTAGAGCCGGGGAGCTGTTTTTT.

This rearrangement joins TRBV7-9 to TRBJ2-5, with 10 bases fitting TRBD2. V shed 5 bases, J shed 4 bases, and the junction held 13 bases outside the gene matches. Germline-derived CDR1 and CDR2 are SEHNR and FQNEAQ (reference sequence). There are 17 residues in the CDR3. Here the CDR3 reads CASSRHAPSGSSETQYF. CDR3 bases: TGTGCCAGCAGCCGACACGCCCCTAGCGGGAGTTCAGAGACCCAGTACTTC.

V gene TRBV6-6 combines with J gene TRBJ1-1; a weak D match, TRBD1 (6 bases). The CDR3 totals 14 residues. Between the trimmed V and J ends, which lost 6 bases and 4 bases, there was a span of 15 bases. Germline-derived CDR1 and CDR2 are MNHNY and SVGAGI (reference sequence). The CDR3 sequence: CASSPPQGSTEAFF. The CDR3 nucleotides are TGTGCCAGCAGCCCACCCCAGGGGTCCACTGAAGCTTTCTTT.

The chain recombines TRBV6-5 with TRBJ1-1; 8 bases line up with TRBD1. CDR3 length: 14 residues. V dropped 5 bases and J dropped 5; count of bases not matched to a gene: 7. CDR1 MNHEY and CDR2 SVGAGI come from the germline V gene. This CDR3 reads CASSPRTGWTEAFF. The DNA of the CDR3 is TGTGCCAGCAGTCCACGGACAGGGTGGACTGAAGCTTTCTTT.

The J gene is TRBJ2-5, the V gene TRBV29-1, with D tentatively TRBD1 (5 bases). The ends were cut back, 3 bases at V and 4 bases at J, with 15 bases in the middle. CDR3 length: 14 amino acids. Germline CDR1 and CDR2: SQVTM and ANQGSEA. CDR3 loop: CSVDGRVRGETQYF. CDR3 nucleotides: TGCAGCGTTGACGGCAGGGTAAGGGGAGAGACCCAGTACTTC. The complete variable domain, with remaining parts taken from reference TRBV29-1 and TRBJ2-5, reads SAVISQKPSRDICQRGTSLTIQCQVDSQVTMMFWYRQQPGQSLTLIATANQGSEATYESGFVIDKFPISRPNLTFSTLTVSNMSPEDSSIYLCSVDGRVRGETQYFGPGTRLLVL.

The V call is TRBV5-4, the J call TRBJ2-1, with D possibly matching TRBD2 (7 bases). CDR3 length: 17 amino acids. Trimming removed 6 bases at V and 3 bases at J, with 22 bases between. CDR1 and CDR2 (germline): SGHNT, YYREEE (reference sequence). The CDR3 protein is CASNRGGGRGGYNEQFF. The CDR3 nucleotides read TGTGCCAGCAACCGGGGCGGCGGGAGAGGGGGCTACAATGAGCAGTTCTTC.

The chain is built from TRBV19 and TRBJ2-7; TRBD2 is a possible D gene (6 bases). This CDR3 contains 14 residues. Trimming left V 5 bases short and J 4 bases short, with 15 bases between. Germline V lookup: CDR1 LNHDA, CDR2 SQIVND (reference sequence). The CDR3 sequence: CASSLRGLGYEQYF. The CDR3 coding sequence is TGTGCCAGTAGTCTGCGGGGCTTAGGATACGAGCAGTACTTC.

J is TRBJ2-7 and V is TRBV7-9, with unresolved D. The ends were cut back, 7 bases at V and 2 bases at J, with 15 bases in the middle. The CDR3 covers 14 residues. CDR1 is SEHNR, CDR2 FQNEAQ, per germline (reference sequence). CDR3: CASIRVETAYEQYF. Here the CDR3 DNA reads TGTGCCAGCATTCGCGTGGAGACTGCCTACGAGCAGTACTTC.

Written as DNA, the CDR3 is TGTGCCAGCCGCGAGACCGCGGGGGGGCCTGGAAACACCATATATTTT. This encodes CASRETAGGPGNTIYF. The rearrangement uses TRBV7-2 and TRBJ1-3; a weak D match, TRBD1 (6 bases). The CDR3 is 16 amino acids. Germline assignment: CDR1 SGHTA and CDR2 FQGNSA. Trimming removed 8 bases at V and 2 bases at J, with 19 bases between.

The chain links TRBV5-1 to TRBJ1-3, with D possibly matching TRBD1 (6 bases). The CDR3 runs 17 residues. Trimming removed 4 bases from V and 0 bases from J, with 17 bases in between. Germline CDR1 is SGHRS and CDR2 is YFSETQ. CDR3 region: CASSPTGQGFSGNTIYF. CDR3 sequence (DNA): TGCGCCAGCAGCCCCACGGGGCAGGGGTTCTCTGGAAACACCATATATTTT.

Only a few counts were recorded for this clone. The rearrangement links TRBV4-3 to TRBJ2-1, with 8 bases that match TRBD2. This CDR3 is built from 16 residues. V lost 0 bases to trimming and J lost 7 bases; unmatched junction nucleotides: 8. From germline, CDR1 is LGHNA and CDR2 YSLEER. CDR3: CASSQDLSGTPNEQFF. CDR3 nucleotide sequence: TGCGCCAGCAGCCAAGATCTTAGCGGGACCCCAAATGAGCAGTTCTTC.

This rearrangement joins TRBV21-1 to TRBJ1-5. TRBV21-1 corresponds to a pseudogene. The CDR3 runs to 12 residues. The CDR3 DNA sequence: TGTGCCAGCCCAGTCTGGAGAAAGCCCCAGCATTTT. Its translation: CASPVWRKPQHF.